The TCR beta chain under discussion was sequenced for a study of cytomegalovirus exposure and HLA in healthy donors. TCRdb keeps only in-frame clones here, not all; method: immunoSEQ multiplex PCR. The sample records 250,000 to 300,000 clones, around 87% being singletons. In germline, CDR1 is MNHGY, CDR2 SVAAGI. The CDR3 spans 13 residues. Trimming removed 5 bases from V and 6 bases from J; junction bases left unmatched: 6. The sequencing sample was made of PBMCs. This clonotype was sampled from a woman under 30 in good health and CMV-seronegative. This chain uses TRBV6-9 with TRBJ1-2; 7 nucleotides match TRBD1. CDR3 sequence (DNA): TGTGCCAGCAGTCCCGACAGGGTTCATGGCTACACCTTC. This gives the protein CASSPDRVHGYTF.